These 17 T cell receptor beta chains share one sample of origin, sequenced in a study of blood T cell repertoires in COVID-19. Assay: immunoSEQ multiplex PCR; the TCRdb copy retains only in-frame clones and omits some. The sample carries tens of thousands of clones, approximately 86% recorded once. Sample: peripheral blood. The receptors shown here come from a woman of 80 years or more in a cohort sampled during active or convalescent COVID-19.

This sequence joins TRBV7-3 and TRBJ2-5; the D gene is possibly TRBD1 (6 bases). This CDR3 is built from 13 residues. Germline loops: CDR1 SGHTA, CDR2 FQGTGA. V lost 8 bases to trimming and J lost 0 bases, with 10 bases between them. The CDR3 spells CASGGGHQETQYF. The CDR3 nucleotides are TGTGCCAGCGGGGGCGGGCACCAAGAGACCCAGTACTTC.

In this sample, this clone turned up once. The chain couples TRBV9 to TRBJ1-1; 7 bases map to TRBD1. The V gene end was trimmed by 0 bases and the J gene end by 4 bases; junction bases not matched to a gene: 3. CDR3 length: 14 residues. Germline CDR1 and CDR2: SGDLS and YYNGEE. This chain's CDR3 is CASSVGPGGTEAFF. CDR3 nucleotide sequence: TGTGCCAGCAGCGTAGGACCAGGGGGCACTGAAGCTTTCTTT.

The rearrangement links TRBV6-5 to TRBJ2-1; D is perhaps TRBD2 (5 bases). V lost 5 bases and J 10 bases, leaving 9 bases between the germline ends. The CDR3 loop spans 11 amino acids. Germline V gives CDR1 MNHEY, CDR2 SVGAGI. The CDR3 loop is CASSRTGEQFF. The CDR3 DNA sequence: TGTGCCAGCAGTCGGACGGGGGAGCAGTTCTTC.

The chain links TRBV7-9 to TRBJ2-2; TRBD1 aligns across 11 bases. The trim removed 5 bases at V and 4 bases at J, leaving 3 bases unmatched. This CDR3 region has 15 residues. Germline V lookup: CDR1 SEHNR, CDR2 FQNEAQ (reference sequence). CDR3 amino acids: CASSPGQGGTGELFF. In DNA form, the CDR3 reads TGTGCCAGCAGCCCGGGACAGGGGGGCACCGGGGAGCTGTTTTTT.

This clone has a single count. This chain joins TRBV7-3 and TRBJ2-1, with a possible D match to TRBD2 (6 bases). The CDR3 contains 15 residues. CDR1 and CDR2 (germline): SGHTA, FQGTGA. Trimming left V 4 bases short and J 3 bases short, with 13 bases between. CDR3 bases: TGTGCCAGCAGCTCCTGGGGGGTGGTCTACAATGAGCAGTTCTTC. Translating gives CASSSWGVVYNEQFF. The whole variable domain, remainder taken from reference TRBV7-3 and TRBJ2-1, is GAGVSQTPSNKVTEKGKYVELRCDPISGHTALYWYRQSLGQGPEFLIYFQGTGAADDSGLPNDRFFAVRPEGSVSTLKIQRTERGDSAVYLCASSSWGVVYNEQFFGPGTRLTVL.

The chain links TRBV18 to TRBJ2-2; 7 bases map to TRBD1. The CDR3 spans 15 residues. Germline CDR1 reads KGHSH; CDR2 reads LQKENI. V shed 2 bases and J 4 bases; nucleotides not matched to a gene: 4. CDR3 region: CASSPRTGVTGELFF. DNA for the CDR3: TGTGCCAGCTCACCAAGGACAGGAGTCACCGGGGAGCTGTTTTTT.

V gene TRBV6-5 combines with J gene TRBJ1-2, with a tentative D call TRBD1 (5 bases). The V and J ends lost 4 bases and 4 bases respectively, with 10 bases between them. CDR1 is MNHEY and CDR2 is SVGAGI in the germline V gene. The CDR3 length is 13 residues. As DNA, the CDR3 is TGTGCCAGCAGTTCGTCAGGGCCCTATGGCTACACCTTC. It encodes CASSSSGPYGYTF.

The genes are TRBV11-2 and TRBJ1-2; D remains ambiguous. Germline CDR1 and CDR2: SGHAT and FQNNGV. V was shortened by 5 bases and J by 4 bases, with 11 bases between the two germline ends. The CDR3 extends over 13 amino acids. The CDR3 is CASSEIAGYGYTF. CDR3 in DNA: TGTGCCAGCAGCGAGATCGCCGGCTATGGCTACACCTTC. Complete variable domain (other parts from reference TRBV11-2 and TRBJ1-2): EAGVAQSPRYKIIEKRQSVAFWCNPISGHATLYWYQQILGQGPKLLIQFQNNGVVDDSQLPKDRFSAERLKGVDSTLKIQPAKLEDSAVYLCASSEIAGYGYTFGSGTRLTVV.

V gene TRBV7-3 combines with J gene TRBJ2-1, with 8 bases aligning to TRBD1. The V gene end was trimmed by 3 bases and the J gene end by 2 bases; junction bases not matched to a gene: 3. The CDR3 covers 15 residues. CDR1 and CDR2 (germline): SGHTA, FQGTGA. The CDR3 loop reads CASSFDRGPYNEQFF. The CDR3 nucleotides read TGTGCCAGCAGCTTCGACAGGGGCCCCTACAATGAGCAGTTCTTC.

This clone has only a few counts. The chain links TRBV5-1 to TRBJ2-3; 9 bases map to TRBD2. In germline, CDR1 is SGHRS, CDR2 YFSETQ. This CDR3 comprises 16 residues. V was pared by 0 bases and J by 1 base, with 3 bases of the junction left unmatched. The CDR3 DNA reads TGCGCCAGCAGCTTGGAAGCGGGGGGAGGCACAGATACGCAGTATTTT. Its translation: CASSLEAGGGTDTQYF. The variable domain in full, with the rest retrieved from reference TRBV5-1 and TRBJ2-3, is KAGVTQTPRYLIKTRGQQVTLSCSPISGHRSVSWYQQTPGQGLQFLFEYFSETQRNKGNFPGRFSGRQFSNSRSEMNVSTLELGDSALYLCASSLEAGGGTDTQYFGPGTRLTVL.

This chain uses TRBV11-3 with TRBJ2-3; D ambiguous. The length of the CDR3 is 16 residues. Trimming removed 5 bases at V and 0 bases at J, with 15 bases between. Germline values: CDR1 SGHNT, CDR2 YENEEA. CDR3 amino acids: CASSPRSSSSTDTQYF. The CDR3 DNA reads as TGTGCCAGCAGCCCGCGATCTAGTTCTAGCACAGATACGCAGTATTTT. The full variable domain, in which reference TRBV11-3 and TRBJ2-3 provide the parts outside the CDR3, is EAGVVQSPRYKIIEKKQPVAFWCNPISGHNTLYWYLQNLGQGPELLIRYENEEAVDDSQLPKDRFSAERLKGVDSTLKIQPAELGDSAVYLCASSPRSSSSTDTQYFGPGTRLTVL.

The chain couples TRBV6-5 to TRBJ2-4; no clear D gene. In germline, CDR1 is MNHEY, CDR2 SVGAGI. Trimming took 10 bases from V and 0 from J, leaving 10 bases between them. The CDR3 is 13 residues long. The CDR3 spells CATLSIAKNIQYF. The CDR3 nucleotides are TGTGCCACCCTGTCTATAGCCAAAAACATTCAGTACTTC.

The chain combines TRBV18 with TRBJ1-5; D ambiguous. Germline V lookup: CDR1 KGHSH, CDR2 LQKENI. The CDR3 is 14 residues long. V lost 2 bases to trimming and J lost 3 bases, with 8 bases between them. CDR3 protein: CASSPAANNQPQHF. The CDR3 DNA reads as TGTGCCAGCTCACCAGCGGCCAACAATCAGCCCCAGCATTTT.

V and J are TRBV30 and TRBJ1-1; D gene ambiguous. The V end lost 0 bases, the J end lost 1 base, and 6 bases lay between the germline ends. The V gene's germline CDR1 is GTSNPN and CDR2 SVGIG (reference sequence). The CDR3 consists of 13 residues. CDR3 DNA: TGTGCCTGGAGTGTACGCAGGAACACTGAAGCTTTCTTT. Translated, it gives CAWSVRRNTEAFF.

The chain links TRBV4-2 to TRBJ2-1; 8 bases align to TRBD2. This CDR3 contains 16 residues. Germline V gene data show CDR1 as LGHNA and CDR2 as YNFKEQ. Unmatched junction bases numbered 14, after V lost 4 bases and J lost 9 bases. CDR3 region: CASSRGDSGERGEQFF. The CDR3 region has the DNA TGTGCCAGCAGCCGGGGGGATAGCGGGGAAAGGGGTGAGCAGTTCTTC.

The gene calls are TRBV5-4 and TRBJ1-2; 12 bases map to TRBD1. Per the germline V gene, CDR1 is SGHNT and CDR2 is YYREEE (reference sequence). V shed 4 bases, J shed 9 bases, and the junction held 10 bases outside the gene matches. There are 15 residues in the CDR3. CDR3 amino acids: CASSQPGQGAGSYTF. The CDR3 DNA reads TGTGCCAGCAGCCAACCGGGACAGGGGGCCGGCAGCTACACCTTC.

This chain links TRBV7-2 with TRBJ2-1; the D is unclear. CDR3 length equals 14 residues. Trimming stripped 1 base from V and 4 bases from J, with 8 bases between. Germline CDR1 is SGHTA and CDR2 is FQGNSA. In DNA, the CDR3 is TGTGCCAGCAGCTTAGTCTACCTTTACAATGAGCAGTTCTTC. This gives the protein CASSLVYLYNEQFF.